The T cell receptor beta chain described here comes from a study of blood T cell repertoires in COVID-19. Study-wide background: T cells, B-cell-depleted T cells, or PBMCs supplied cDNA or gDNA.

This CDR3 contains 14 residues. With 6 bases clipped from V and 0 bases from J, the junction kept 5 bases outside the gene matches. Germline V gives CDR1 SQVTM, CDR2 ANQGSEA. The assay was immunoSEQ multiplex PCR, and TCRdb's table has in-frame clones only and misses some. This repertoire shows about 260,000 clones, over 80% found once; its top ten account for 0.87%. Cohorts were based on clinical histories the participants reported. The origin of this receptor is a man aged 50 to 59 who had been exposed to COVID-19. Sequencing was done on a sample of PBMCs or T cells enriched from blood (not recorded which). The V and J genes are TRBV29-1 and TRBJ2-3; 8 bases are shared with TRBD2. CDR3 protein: CSVNSGGSTDTQYF. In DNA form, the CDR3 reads TGCAGCGTAAACAGCGGGGGTAGCACAGATACGCAGTATTTT.